These 9 T cell receptor beta chains came from one sample sequenced in a study of PD-1 blockade in classical Hodgkin lymphoma. Time point of the sample: cycle 4 day 1 (C4D1), after more than five weeks of nivolumab. Each patient relapsed following autologous stem cell transplantation, and prior brentuximab vedotin exposure differed. Repertoires were generated with immunoSEQ multiplex PCR, while TCRdb's copy carries only in-frame clones and drops some. The sample records tens of thousands of clones, almost 90% being singletons. This sample comprised peripheral blood mononuclear cells (PBMCs), obtained before the fourth cycle of nivolumab. The receptors were sampled from a human donor with classical Hodgkin lymphoma.

The rearrangement uses TRBV19 and TRBJ2-7, with D unclear. V shed 6 bases and J shed 2 bases, with 11 bases lying between them. Germline values: CDR1 LNHDA, CDR2 SQIVND (reference sequence). The CDR3 length is 13 residues. The CDR3 loop is CASRMGRTYEQYF. The CDR3 coding sequence is TGTGCCAGTAGAATGGGCAGAACCTACGAGCAGTACTTC.

V usage is TRBV7-9 and J usage is TRBJ2-3; TRBD2 agrees at 13 bases. This CDR3 has 15 residues. J was trimmed by 7 bases and V by 5 bases; bases with no gene match: 6. Germline values: CDR1 SEHNR, CDR2 FQNEAQ (reference sequence). The CDR3: CASSPGLAGEHTQYF. The CDR3 nucleotides read TGTGCCAGCAGCCCAGGACTAGCGGGAGAGCATACGCAGTATTTT.

The chain links TRBV19 to TRBJ2-5, with 8 bases lining up with TRBD2. Germline CDR1 is LNHDA and CDR2 is SQIVND (reference sequence). The V segment lost 5 bases and the J segment 5 bases; nucleotides outside the gene matches: 7. The CDR3 runs to 14 residues. The CDR3 nucleotides read TGTGCCAGTAGTGCCGGGAGGGCAAGGGAGACCCAGTACTTC. Translating gives CASSAGRARETQYF.

Concerning this clone itself: The sample carries other DNA sequences with the same CDR3. The rearrangement joins TRBV29-1 to TRBJ2-3; D call uncertain. V lost 8 bases, J lost 0 bases, and 12 bases lay in between. The CDR3 length is 13 residues. Per the germline V gene, CDR1 is SQVTM and CDR2 is ANQGSEA. CDR3 nucleotide sequence: TGCAGCCCTCGGCTATCTAGCACAGATACGCAGTATTTT. Protein product: CSPRLSSTDTQYF.

The sample holds one count of this clone. V and J are TRBV4-1 and TRBJ2-7; D possibly corresponds to TRBD2 (5 bases). Germline CDR1 and CDR2: MGHRA and YSYEKL. The CDR3 is 15 residues long. Trimming stripped 0 bases from V and 7 bases from J, with 16 bases between. For the CDR3, the DNA is TGCGCCAGCAGCCAAGAGTCGGGGTTATCGAGTGAGCAGTACTTC. Translating it yields CASSQESGLSSEQYF.

The chain links TRBV10-3 to TRBJ2-5; D is unresolved. The length of the CDR3 is 12 residues. V was pared by 4 bases and J by 5 bases, with 8 bases between. The germline V gene encodes CDR1 ENHRY and CDR2 SYGVKD. CDR3 residues: CAISVDGETQYF. The CDR3 nucleotides are TGTGCCATCAGTGTAGATGGGGAGACCCAGTACTTC.

As DNA, the CDR3 is TGCGCCAGCAGCTCGACAGGGGATTACGAGCAGTACTTC. It yields the protein CASSSTGDYEQYF. The chain recombines TRBV5-1 with TRBJ2-7; 8 bases are a match to TRBD1. V lost 3 bases and J lost 4; bases outside the gene matches: 3. The CDR3 covers 13 residues. Germline V CDR1 and CDR2: SGHRS, YFSETQ.

The CDR3 DNA follows: TGTGCCAGCACCCCAGACCAGCTGTCACCCCTCCACTTT. Residues: CASTPDQLSPLHF. This chain links TRBV6-1 with TRBJ1-6; D is uncertain. V lost 7 bases, J lost 10 bases, and 14 bases lay in between. Germline V lookup: CDR1 MNHNS, CDR2 SASEGT. This CDR3 is built from 13 residues.

The chain recombines TRBV27 with TRBJ2-7; TRBD1 agrees at 10 bases. Germline V gene data show CDR1 as MNHEY and CDR2 as SMNVEV (reference sequence). The CDR3 length is 15 residues. Trimming at V came to 0 bases and at J to 3 bases, leaving 2 bases not matched to a gene. The CDR3 sequence: CASSLSGQGYYEQYF. The CDR3 DNA follows: TGTGCCAGCAGTTTATCGGGACAGGGGTACTACGAGCAGTACTTC.